The 23 T cell receptor beta chains below all came from one sample that was sequenced in a study of Graves' ophthalmopathy and Graves' hyperthyroidism. From RNA, the CDR3 regions of TCR beta chains were amplified and sequenced. First-round RT-PCR used HTBI primers; second-round multiplex PCR followed. TCRdb called the multiplex PCR reads again in MiXCR, with one record for every CDR3 protein. Among hundreds of thousands of distinct CDR3 sequences listed, approximately 22% were seen once. Sequencing used peripheral blood. The receptors come from a woman aged 18-30 years with stable Graves' hyperthyroidism. Some clones in this sample may be carry-over from other donors' samples.

The table lists this clonotype with many counts. The genes are TRBV6-1 and TRBJ2-7; D gene unclear. This CDR3 is built from 12 residues. V was shortened by 2 bases and J by 1 base, with 3 bases between the two germline ends. Germline-derived CDR1 and CDR2 are MNHNS and SASEGT. In DNA form, the CDR3 reads TGTGCCAGCAGTGAATATTCCTACGAGCAGTACTTC. Translated, it gives CASSEYSYEQYF.

V and J are TRBV28 and TRBJ1-5; D is perhaps TRBD1 (5 bases). The V gene lost 5 bases and the J gene lost 12 bases, with 20 bases spanning the gap. CDR1 MDHEN and CDR2 SYDVKM come from the germline V gene. The CDR3 length is 14 residues. CDR3 nucleotides: TGTGCCAGCAGTCCCCCGGGTGGGGGTTGGCTCCAGCATTTT. This gives the protein CASSPPGGGWLQHF.

This clonotype was seen ten or more times. The J gene is TRBJ1-5, the V gene TRBV10-3; a possible D gene is TRBD1 (5 bases). Germline CDR1 and CDR2: ENHRY and SYGVKD. V was clipped by 6 bases and J by 3 bases, with 9 bases between them. The CDR3 contains 13 residues. The CDR3 here is CAISREPNQPQHF. DNA for the CDR3: TGTGCCATCAGCAGGGAGCCCAATCAGCCCCAGCATTTT.

The V gene is TRBV12-3 or TRBV12-4, the J gene TRBJ2-7, with TRBD1 as a possible D gene (6 bases). There are 14 residues in the CDR3. Trimming took off 3 bases at V and 3 bases at J, with 12 bases between the two ends. The CDR3 region has the DNA TGTGCCAGCAGTTTTTCAGGGGACCTCTACGAGCAGTACTTC. Its protein is CASSFSGDLYEQYF.

This clonotype occurred many times. The gene calls are TRBV12-3 or TRBV12-4 and TRBJ2-5; 11 bases line up with TRBD2. The CDR3 contains 16 residues. Trimming cost V 5 bases and J 4 bases; bases outside gene matches: 9. CDR3 sequence (DNA): TGTGCCAGCAGTCTGGCTAGCGGGAGGACGATAGAGACCCAGTACTTC. Amino acid sequence: CASSLASGRTIETQYF.

This clonotype has ten or more counts. The chain combines TRBV12-3 or TRBV12-4 with TRBJ1-1; weak D call: TRBD1 (6 bases). The CDR3 loop spans 14 amino acids. V lost 5 bases, J lost 1 base, and 11 bases lay in between. In DNA, the CDR3 is TGTGCCAGCAGTAGGGGACACCCGAACACTGAAGCTTTCTTT. It specifies CASSRGHPNTEAFF.

The chain links TRBV18 to TRBJ2-7; 10 bases align to TRBD2. The CDR3 length is 16 residues. CDR1 is KGHSH and CDR2 is LQKENI in the germline V gene. The junction had 13 bases not matched to a gene; V was cut back by 6 bases and J by 5 bases. The CDR3 here is CASSLLTSGITNEQYF. CDR3 in DNA: TGTGCCAGCTCCCTACTTACTAGCGGGATCACTAACGAGCAGTACTTC.

The gene calls are TRBV5-1 and TRBJ1-2; D gene ambiguous. Germline V gives CDR1 SGHRS, CDR2 YFSETQ. CDR3 length equals 13 residues. The V gene lost 5 bases and the J gene lost 8 bases, with 16 bases spanning the gap. CDR3 residues: CASRAATNAGYTF. CDR3 nucleotides: TGCGCCAGCAGGGCCGCCACTAATGCAGGCTACACCTTC.

The V call is TRBV28, the J call TRBJ1-1; D is ambiguous. The V gene lost 4 bases and the J gene lost 4 bases, with 10 bases spanning the gap. Germline CDR1 is MDHEN and CDR2 is SYDVKM. CDR3 size: 13 residues. The CDR3 bases are TGTGCCAGCAGTTCCCTTTGGGGCACTGAAGCTTTCTTT. This gives the protein CASSSLWGTEAFF. Full variable domain (rest looked up from reference TRBV28 and TRBJ1-1): DVKVTQSSRYLVKRTGEKVFLECVQDMDHENMFWYRQDPGLGLRLIYFSYDVKMKEKGDIPEGYSVSREKKERFSLILESASTNQTSMYLCASSSLWGTEAFFGQGTRLTVV.

V usage is TRBV11-1 and J usage is TRBJ1-6; weak D call: TRBD1 (5 bases). Germline V CDR1 and CDR2: SGHAT, FQDESV (reference sequence). V lost 4 bases and J 7 bases, leaving 11 bases between the germline ends. The CDR3 has 14 amino acids. The CDR3 bases are TGTGCCAGCAGCTCGGACACGGTCAATTCACCCCTCCACTTT. Translating gives CASSSDTVNSPLHF. The full variable domain, completed using reference TRBV11-1 and TRBJ1-6, is EAEVAQSPRYKITEKSQAVAFWCDPISGHATLYWYRQILGQGPELLVQFQDESVVDDSQLPKDRFSAERLKGVDSTLKIQPAELGDSAMYLCASSSDTVNSPLHFGNGTRLTVT.

The chain recombines TRBV7-2 with TRBJ2-5; D is tentatively TRBD1 or TRBD2 (5 bases each). Germline V gene data show CDR1 as SGHTA and CDR2 as FQGNSA. With 5 bases removed from V and 0 bases from J, the gap between germline ends came to 13 bases. The length of the CDR3 is 15 residues. Here the CDR3 DNA reads TGTGCCAGCAGCCACCCCTGGGGGAACCAAGAGACCCAGTACTTC. As protein: CASSHPWGNQETQYF.

This clonotype was detected a few times. Its ends do not fully match the called genes, so a read error is possible. This chain uses TRBV5-1 with TRBJ2-7, with D perhaps TRBD1 (6 bases). The CDR3 has 13 amino acids. Germline V gene lookup returns CDR1 SGHRS and CDR2 YFSETQ. The CDR3 coding sequence is TGCGCCAGCTGGGACATCTGGGGAGACAAGTGGGACTTC. Translation: CASWDIWGDKWDF.

This clonotype was counted many times. The V gene is TRBV6-5, the J gene TRBJ1-1, with D possibly matching TRBD1 (5 bases). V was clipped by 2 bases and J by 5 bases, with 12 bases between them. CDR3 length equals 14 residues. CDR1 MNHEY and CDR2 SVGAGI come from the germline V gene. CDR3 region: CASSYGSGRTEAFF. The DNA for the CDR3 is TGTGCCAGCAGTTACGGTTCAGGGCGAACTGAAGCTTTCTTT.

The V and J genes are TRBV27 and TRBJ1-5; D unclear. In germline, CDR1 is MNHEY, CDR2 SMNVEV (reference sequence). The CDR3 totals 14 residues. Deletions cut 6 bases from V and 0 bases from J, with 9 bases between. The CDR3 coding sequence is TGTGCCAGCAGCTCGATATATAGCAATCAGCCCCAGCATTTT. Its translation: CASSSIYSNQPQHF.

This clonotype was seen many times. The J gene is TRBJ1-1, the V gene TRBV6-1; 7 positions match TRBD1. This CDR3 is built from 14 residues. The germline V gene encodes CDR1 MNHNS and CDR2 SASEGT. V lost 6 bases and J lost 3; bases outside the gene matches: 7. The CDR3 DNA follows: TGTGCCAGCAGACGACAGGGCGGGCACACTGAAGCTTTCTTT. It specifies CASRRQGGHTEAFF.

Ten or more counts support this clonotype. The CDR3 loop is CASSGQTGPETQYF. In nucleotides, the CDR3 is TGTGCCAGCAGTGGCCAGACAGGACCCGAGACCCAGTACTTC. The J gene is TRBJ2-5, the V gene TRBV6-1, with D possibly TRBD1 on 6 matching bases. The CDR3 extends over 14 amino acids. V lost 4 bases to trimming and J lost 5 bases, with 14 bases between them. Germline assignment: CDR1 MNHNS and CDR2 SASEGT.

The chain links TRBV2 to TRBJ2-5; 7 nucleotides align to TRBD2. The CDR3 contains 12 residues. Trimming at V came to 10 bases and at J to 2 bases, leaving 4 bases not matched to a gene. Germline V gene lookup returns CDR1 SNHLY and CDR2 FYNNEI. CDR3 coding DNA: TGTGCCACCGCGGGGGTTCAAGAGACCCAGTACTTC. Translating gives CATAGVQETQYF.

This clonotype showed up many times. This chain connects TRBV28 to TRBJ2-7; D remains unclear. Looked up from germline, CDR1 is MDHEN and CDR2 is SYDVKM. The CDR3 is made up of 13 amino acids. Trimming left V 6 bases short and J 2 bases short, with 11 bases between. The CDR3 sequence: CASSPPPTYEQYF. DNA of the CDR3: TGTGCCAGCAGCCCCCCGCCCACCTACGAGCAGTACTTC. The full variable domain, rest sourced from reference TRBV28 and TRBJ2-7, is DVKVTQSSRYLVKRTGEKVFLECVQDMDHENMFWYRQDPGLGLRLIYFSYDVKMKEKGDIPEGYSVSREKKERFSLILESASTNQTSMYLCASSPPPTYEQYFGPGTRLTVT.

The chain recombines TRBV4-1 with TRBJ2-2, with D possibly TRBD2 on 5 matching bases. Per the germline V gene, CDR1 is MGHRA and CDR2 is YSYEKL. This CDR3 contains 16 residues. Trimming cost V 0 bases and J 4 bases, with 12 bases left between them. CDR3 DNA sequence: TGCGCCAGCAGCCAAGACGGGAACCCACCCACCGGGGAGCTGTTTTTT. This gives the protein CASSQDGNPPTGELFF.

The V and J genes are TRBV30 and TRBJ1-1, with D unclear. The CDR3 has 12 amino acids. Germline V gene lookup returns CDR1 GTSNPN and CDR2 SVGIG (reference sequence). Trimming stripped 2 bases from V and 1 base from J, with 5 bases between. As DNA, the CDR3 is TGTGCCTGGAGTTGGGAGAACACTGAAGCTTTCTTT. The encoded protein is CAWSWENTEAFF.

In this sample, this clonotype turned up many times. The J gene is TRBJ1-2, the V gene TRBV18; D call uncertain. The CDR3 has 14 amino acids. Germline CDR1 reads KGHSH; CDR2 reads LQKENI. V was shortened by 1 base and J by 4 bases, with 10 bases between the two germline ends. This chain's CDR3 is CASSPRLRGYGYTF. The CDR3 DNA follows: TGTGCCAGCTCACCACGGTTGCGGGGCTATGGCTACACCTTC.

V usage is TRBV6-1 and J usage is TRBJ2-7; TRBD1 agrees at 7 bases. Per the germline V gene, CDR1 is MNHNS and CDR2 is SASEGT. The length of the CDR3 is 13 residues. V was pared by 8 bases and J by 5 bases, with 9 bases of the junction left unmatched. The CDR3 sequence: CASRQGSMDEQYF. CDR3 DNA: TGTGCCAGCCGACAGGGATCTATGGACGAGCAGTACTTC.

The chain joins TRBV6-5 to TRBJ1-2, with D uncertain. The CDR3 has 14 residues. With 4 bases removed from V and 2 bases from J, the gap between germline ends came to 11 bases. From germline, CDR1 is MNHEY and CDR2 SVGAGI. The CDR3 DNA reads as TGTGCCAGCAGTTTAAACGGGATCAACTATGGCTACACCTTC. This gives the protein CASSLNGINYGYTF.